The clone carrying this T cell receptor beta chain appeared a few times. These data belong to a study of blood T cells in healthy people across ages. The second PCR ran about 6 to 11 cycles with a sample-barcoded 5' primer and J-beta primers. Each CDR3 protein is one row after TCRdb ran MiXCR on the 5' RACE reads. The table lists 600,000 to 900,000 distinct CDR3 sequences, around 25% of them singletons. Trimming shortened V by 4 bases and J by 4 bases, and 4 bases separated the two germline ends. The CDR3 consists of 11 residues. From germline, CDR1 is SGHRS and CDR2 YFSETQ. This sample also belongs to another study, concerning T cells of mothers and their children.

The genes are TRBV5-1 and TRBJ2-3; D is uncertain. The source material was blood. This TCR was recovered from a boy aged 10-17 years in good health. CDR3 nucleotide sequence: TGCGCCAGCAGCAGCTCAGATACGCAGTATTTT. Translating it yields CASSSSDTQYF.